This T cell receptor (beta chain) was identified in a study of post-analysis software for immune sequencing data. This clonotype has at least ten counts. Its antigen is undetermined. The CDR3 totals 16 residues. V was pared by 0 bases and J by 9 bases, with 11 bases of the junction left unmatched. Germline CDR1 is SGHRS and CDR2 is YFSETQ. Broader study findings: Analysis by F measure revealed that same-batch samples clustered strongly together. In multiple sclerosis, normalized Chao1 diversity was significantly below that of controls. About 5 TRBV segments were significantly more frequent in patients than in controls. TRBV5-6, TRBV5-1 and TRBV20-1 were among these segments.

Unique molecular identifiers tagged the TCR beta cDNA libraries. Approximately 0.5 million cDNA molecules were recovered from an input of about 0.85 to 11 million T cells. Each CDR3 protein gets one entry after TCRdb re-called the PCR reads with MiXCR. In the table there are 170,000 or so distinct CDR3 sequences, 25% to 35% of which are singletons. J is TRBJ2-5 and V is TRBV5-1; 10 bases line up with TRBD2. The clonotype comes from a girl between 10 and 17 years old with multiple sclerosis. The specimen was blood. This CDR3 reads CASSLDPSGRSEAQYF. As DNA, the CDR3 is TGCGCCAGCAGCTTGGATCCTAGCGGGAGATCTGAGGCCCAGTACTTC.